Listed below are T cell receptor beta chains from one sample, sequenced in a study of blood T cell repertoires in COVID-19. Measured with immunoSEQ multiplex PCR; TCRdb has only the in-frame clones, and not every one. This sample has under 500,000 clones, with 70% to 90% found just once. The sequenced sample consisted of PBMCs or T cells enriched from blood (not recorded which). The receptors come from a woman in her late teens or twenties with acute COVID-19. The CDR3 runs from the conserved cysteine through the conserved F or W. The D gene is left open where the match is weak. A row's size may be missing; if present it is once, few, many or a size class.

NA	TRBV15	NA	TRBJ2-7	TGTGCCACCAGCAGAGTGCTTTCCGGGTTTTCCTACGAGCAGTACTTC	CATSRVLSGFSYEQYF
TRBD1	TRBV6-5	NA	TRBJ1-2	TGTGCCAGCGAACAAGGGACAGGGATCGGCTACACCTTC	CASEQGTGIGYTF
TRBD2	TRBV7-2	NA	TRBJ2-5	TGTGCCAGCAGCTTAGGGACTAGCGCGACCCAAGAGACCCAGTACTTC	CASSLGTSATQETQYF
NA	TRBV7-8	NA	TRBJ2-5	TGTGCCAGCAGCCACAAGTCGAGGCAAGAGACCCAGTACTTC	CASSHKSRQETQYF
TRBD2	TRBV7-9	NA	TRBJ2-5	TGTGCCAGCAGCTTAGGCGGGGGAACTAGCGGGAGTTGGGAGACCCAGTACTTC	CASSLGGGTSGSWETQYF
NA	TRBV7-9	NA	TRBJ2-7	TGTGCCAGCAGCTTATACCCTAAGAGCTCCTACGAGCAGTACTTC	CASSLYPKSSYEQYF
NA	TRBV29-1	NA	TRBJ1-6	TGCAGCGTTGCCCGGGACACCAATTCACCCCTCCACTTT	CSVARDTNSPLHF
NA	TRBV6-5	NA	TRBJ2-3	TGTGCCAGCAGACTAGTGGGCACCACAGATACGCAGTATTTT	CASRLVGTTDTQYF
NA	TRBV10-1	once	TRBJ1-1	TGCGCCAGCAGCAGGGAACCTGACACTGAAGCTTTCTTT	CASSREPDTEAFF
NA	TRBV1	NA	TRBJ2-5	TGCACCAGCAGCCAAACGGGACAGGAGGAGACCCAGTACTTC	CTSSQTGQEETQYF
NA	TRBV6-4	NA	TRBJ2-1	TGTGCCAGCAGAGCGATGTCCGGGGGTGATGAGCAGTTCTTC	CASRAMSGGDEQFF
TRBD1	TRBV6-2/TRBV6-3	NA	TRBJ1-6	TGTGCCAGCAGCGACGGGACAGGGGGAACTCCCCTCCACTTT	CASSDGTGGTPLHF
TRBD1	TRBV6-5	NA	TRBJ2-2	TGTGCCAGCAGTTTTGGACAGGGTAGGACCGGGGAGCTGTTTTTT	CASSFGQGRTGELFF
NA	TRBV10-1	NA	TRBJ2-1	TGCGCCAGCAGTGAGCAGAACACAAACAATGAGCAGTTCTTC	CASSEQNTNNEQFF
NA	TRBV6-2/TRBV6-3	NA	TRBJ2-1	TGTGCCAGCAGCCGACTAGGCGGCAATGAGCAGTTCTTC	CASSRLGGNEQFF
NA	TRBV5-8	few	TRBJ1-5	TGTGCCAGCAGCTTGGTTTTTTCGGGGTCTAGCAATCAGCCCCAGCATTTT	CASSLVFSGSSNQPQHF
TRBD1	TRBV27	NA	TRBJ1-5	TGTGCCAGCAGACCCGGGACAGAGAGCAATCAGCCCCAGCATTTT	CASRPGTESNQPQHF
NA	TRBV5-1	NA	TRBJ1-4	TGCGCCAGCAGCCCCAAAACTCAGGGATGGGAAAAACTGTTTTTT	CASSPKTQGWEKLFF
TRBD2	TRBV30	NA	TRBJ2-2	TGTGCCTGGAACCAAAGGACTAGCGGGATTAGCCCTCCCGGGGAGCTGTTTTTT	CAWNQRTSGISPPGELFF
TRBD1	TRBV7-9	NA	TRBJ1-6	TGTGCCAGCAGCTCCGGACAGGCTAATTCACCCCTCCACTTT	CASSSGQANSPLHF
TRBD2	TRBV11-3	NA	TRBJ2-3	TGTGCCAGCAGCCCATCGGGGACTAGCGGAAGCACAGATACGCAGTATTTT	CASSPSGTSGSTDTQYF
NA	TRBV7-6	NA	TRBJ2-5	TGTGCCAGCAGCTCCCTGCTGGTAGTCCAAGAGACCCAGTACTTC	CASSSLLVVQETQYF
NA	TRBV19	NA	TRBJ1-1	TGTGCCAGTAGTATAGCCCTCTCGGGGGACACTGAAGCTTTCTTT	CASSIALSGDTEAFF
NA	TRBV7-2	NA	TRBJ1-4	TGTGCCAGCAGCTCAGCTACAGAAAAACTGTTTTTT	CASSSATEKLFF